Below are 12 T cell receptor beta chains sequenced from a single sample in a study of OX40 agonist ivuxolimab in advanced cancers. Libraries were prepared by immunoSEQ multiplex PCR; TCRdb keeps only in-frame clonotypes and omits some of them. The sample contains about 25,000 clones, approximately 81% of which appear only once. Sequencing used CD4+ or CD8+ T cells sorted from blood, obtained in a trial of the OX40 agonist ivuxolimab. Receptors originate from an adult with an advanced solid tumor such as melanoma, head and neck, liver or kidney cancer.

The chain uses TRBV15 and TRBJ2-3; D is uncertain. The CDR3 spans 15 residues. Germline loops: CDR1 LNHNV, CDR2 YYDKDF (reference sequence). The V end was cut by 3 bases, the J end by 0 bases, with 10 bases between. The CDR3 nucleotides read TGTGCCACCAGCAGGGGGTGGGATAGCACAGATACGCAGTATTTT. It encodes CATSRGWDSTDTQYF.

The chain joins TRBV13 to TRBJ1-4; D unresolved. The CDR3 runs 15 residues. CDR1 PRHDT and CDR2 FYEKMQ come from the germline V gene (reference sequence). Trimming stripped 4 bases from V and 4 bases from J, with 13 bases between. CDR3 DNA: TGTGCCAGCAGCTCGAGGAGGTTTGGTAATGAAAAACTGTTTTTT. It codes for CASSSRRFGNEKLFF.

J is TRBJ2-7 and V is TRBV29-1, with a possible D match to TRBD2 (5 bases). The V end lost 0 bases, the J end lost 9 bases, and 9 bases lay between the germline ends. Germline V gene sequence: CDR1 SQVTM, CDR2 ANQGSEA. The CDR3 totals 11 residues. The CDR3 region is CSVEDQGRQYF. As DNA, the CDR3 is TGCAGCGTTGAAGATCAAGGGAGGCAGTACTTC.

This chain connects TRBV5-4 to TRBJ2-2; D gene uncertain. The V gene lost 1 base and the J gene lost 7 bases, with 2 bases spanning the gap. Germline CDR1 reads SGHNT; CDR2 reads YYREEE (reference sequence). This CDR3 has 11 residues. The CDR3 DNA is TGTGCCAGCAGCTTGAGCGGGGAGCTGTTTTTT. It translates to CASSLSGELFF.

The chain joins TRBV7-9 to TRBJ2-1, with 9 bases lining up with TRBD2. V lost 2 bases and J lost 10; bases outside the gene matches: 9. Germline loops: CDR1 SEHNR, CDR2 FQNEAQ (reference sequence). The CDR3 has 15 amino acids. Here the CDR3 reads CASSLRGRAAEEQFF. Written as DNA, the CDR3 is TGTGCCAGCAGCTTACGCGGGAGGGCCGCAGAAGAGCAGTTCTTC.

V and J are TRBV6-4 and TRBJ2-1; D is possibly TRBD2 (6 bases). Germline V gives CDR1 MRHNA, CDR2 SNTAGT. V lost 3 bases to trimming and J lost 10 bases, with 16 bases between them. There are 14 residues in the CDR3. As DNA, the CDR3 is TGTGCCAGCAGTGATTCTAGCGCAGCAAAGGAGCAGTTCTTC. It yields the protein CASSDSSAAKEQFF.

V is TRBV2 and J is TRBJ2-7; D is ambiguous. V lost 4 bases to trimming and J lost 5 bases, with 6 bases between them. The CDR3 runs 11 residues. The V gene's germline CDR1 is SNHLY and CDR2 FYNNEI. As DNA, the CDR3 is TGTGCCAGCAGTGCCGGCAACGAGCAGTACTTC. The encoded protein is CASSAGNEQYF.

The chain has TRBV5-1 and TRBJ2-1, with 7 bases lining up with TRBD1. Germline V CDR1 and CDR2: SGHRS, YFSETQ. Losses at the gene ends were 0 bases for V and 9 bases for J; bases not matched to a gene: 3. This CDR3 contains 13 residues. CDR3 sequence (DNA): TGCGCCAGCAGCTTGGGAGGGGGCTTTGAGCAGTTCTTC. Protein: CASSLGGGFEQFF.

CDR3 region: CASSVGPITDTQYF. In DNA, the CDR3 is TGTGCCAGCAGCGTAGGGCCGATCACAGATACGCAGTATTTT. The chain carries TRBV9 and TRBJ2-3; D is ambiguous. Germline CDR1 and CDR2: SGDLS and YYNGEE. This CDR3 is built from 14 residues. V lost 0 bases to trimming and J lost 2 bases, with 7 bases between them. Together with reference TRBV9 and TRBJ2-3, the CDR3 gives the full variable domain: DSGVTQTPKHLITATGQRVTLRCSPRSGDLSVYWYQQSLDQGLQFLIQYYNGEERAKGNILERFSAQQFPDLHSELNLSSLELGDSALYFCASSVGPITDTQYFGPGTRLTVL.

V and J are TRBV28 and TRBJ1-2; the match to TRBD1 covers 9 bases. This CDR3 is 16 amino acids long. V was clipped by 5 bases and J by 8 bases; unmatched bases: 15. The germline V gene has CDR1 MDHEN and CDR2 SYDVKM. The CDR3 DNA reads as TGTGCCAGCAGTCGCCCCGGGACAGGGCACCTACAGGGCTACACCTTC. Residues: CASSRPGTGHLQGYTF.

The rearrangement joins TRBV9 to TRBJ2-3, with 10 bases fitting TRBD2. Germline V gives CDR1 SGDLS, CDR2 YYNGEE. The CDR3 runs 16 residues. Trimming at V came to 0 bases and at J to 2 bases, leaving 3 bases not matched to a gene. CDR3 region: CASSVEAGGPTDTQYF. The CDR3 DNA reads TGTGCCAGCAGCGTAGAAGCGGGAGGGCCCACAGATACGCAGTATTTT.

This chain joins TRBV5-6 and TRBJ2-1; the match to TRBD2 covers 9 bases. This CDR3 spans 14 amino acids. The germline gives CDR1 SGHDT, CDR2 YYEEEE. After removal of 4 bases from V and 9 bases from J, the junction contained 8 bases not matched to a gene. CDR3 sequence: CASSLGTSLSEQFF. CDR3 DNA: TGTGCCAGCAGCCTCGGGACTAGCCTGAGTGAGCAGTTCTTC.